The TCR beta chain under discussion was sequenced for a study of T cells after yellow fever vaccination. Study outcomes and limitations: Clonotype sharing between CD4 and CD8 compartments was small. Booster sampling recovered most clones from primary vaccination (about 97% CD4, roughly 88% CD8).

UMIs were added to TCR cDNA along with a universal primer site when it was made by 5'RACE template switching. TCRdb ran MiXCR on the 5' RACE reads and lists one entry per CDR3 protein. The data hold around 330,000 distinct CDR3 sequences, with approximately 3.9% observed a single time. With regard to this clonotype: Its specificity is unknown.

CDR1 is LGHDT, CDR2 YNNKEL, per germline (reference sequence). The CDR3 loop spans 12 amino acids. V was pared by 4 bases and J by 8 bases, with 11 bases between. The origin of this receptor is a man between 18 and 35 years old who received the YFV17D yellow fever vaccine. The chain uses TRBV3-1 and TRBJ1-2; no definite D call. The sample was PBMCs, taken on the day of the yellow fever booster vaccination. The CDR3 is CASSLSSGGYTF. CDR3 nucleotide sequence: TGTGCCAGCAGCCTCTCGAGTGGAGGCTACACCTTC.